This T cell receptor (beta chain) was documented in a study of cytomegalovirus exposure and HLA in healthy donors. Study observations and caveats: Across donors, sequencing depth was assumed by presence/absence analyses to be roughly uniform. Testing in vitro showed a few CMV-associated chains specific for CMV antigens. When analyzed later, the rates of TCR association showed variation by HLA locus, with DRB1 the most and HLA-C the fewest.

The CDR3 covers 13 residues. The V segment lost 8 bases and the J segment 5 bases; nucleotides outside the gene matches: 6. Germline V gene sequence: CDR1 SQVTM, CDR2 ANQGSEA. PCR was performed using 60 Vbeta and 13 Jbeta primers. Only in-frame clones appear in the TCRdb table, and some are missing; sequencing was by immunoSEQ multiplex PCR. The sample has 130,000 or so clones, less than 85% seen once. On this clone: Antigen: not known.

The specimen was PBMCs. The sequence came from a man aged 35-49 years in good health and CMV-seronegative. The chain uses TRBV29-1 and TRBJ2-2; 9 bases align to TRBD1. CDR3 in amino acids: CSFDRGGTGELFF. The CDR3 nucleotides are TGCAGCTTCGACAGGGGGGGTACCGGGGAGCTGTTTTTT.